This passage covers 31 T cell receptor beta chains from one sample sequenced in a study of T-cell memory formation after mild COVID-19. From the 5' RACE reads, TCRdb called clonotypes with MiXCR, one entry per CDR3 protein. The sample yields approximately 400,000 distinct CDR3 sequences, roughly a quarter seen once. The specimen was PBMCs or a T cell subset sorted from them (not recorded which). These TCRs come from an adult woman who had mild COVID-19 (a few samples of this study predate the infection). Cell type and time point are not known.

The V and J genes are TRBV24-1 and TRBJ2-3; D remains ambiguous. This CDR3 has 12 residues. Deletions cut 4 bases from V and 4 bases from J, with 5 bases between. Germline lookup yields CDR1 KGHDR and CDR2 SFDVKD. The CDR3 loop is CATSEGSDTQYF. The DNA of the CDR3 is TGTGCCACCAGTGAAGGATCAGATACGCAGTATTTT.

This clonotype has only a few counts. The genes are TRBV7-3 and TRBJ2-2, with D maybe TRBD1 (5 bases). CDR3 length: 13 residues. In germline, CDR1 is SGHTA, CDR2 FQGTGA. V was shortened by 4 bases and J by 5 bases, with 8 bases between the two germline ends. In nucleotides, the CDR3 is TGTGCCAGCAGCTCGGCAGGGACCGGGGAGCTGTTTTTT. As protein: CASSSAGTGELFF.

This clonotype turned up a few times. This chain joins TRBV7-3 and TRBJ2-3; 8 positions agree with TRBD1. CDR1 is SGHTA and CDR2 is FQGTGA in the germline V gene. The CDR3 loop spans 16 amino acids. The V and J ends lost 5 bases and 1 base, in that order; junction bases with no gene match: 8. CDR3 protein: CASSPRTGFGTDTQYF. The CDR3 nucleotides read TGTGCCAGCAGCCCCAGGACAGGGTTCGGCACAGATACGCAGTATTTT.

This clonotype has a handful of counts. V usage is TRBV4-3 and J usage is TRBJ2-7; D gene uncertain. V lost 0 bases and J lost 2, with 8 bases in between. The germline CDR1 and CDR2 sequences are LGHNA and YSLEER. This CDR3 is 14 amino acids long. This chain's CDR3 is CASSQDHSAYEQYF. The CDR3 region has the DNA TGCGCCAGCAGCCAAGACCACAGTGCCTACGAGCAGTACTTC.

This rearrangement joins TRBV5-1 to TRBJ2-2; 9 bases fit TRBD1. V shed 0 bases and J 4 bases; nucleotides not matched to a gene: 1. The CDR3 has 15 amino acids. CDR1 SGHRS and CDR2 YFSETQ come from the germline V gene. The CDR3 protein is CASSLDRGRTGELFF. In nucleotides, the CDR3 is TGCGCCAGCAGCTTGGACAGGGGGCGCACCGGGGAGCTGTTTTTT.

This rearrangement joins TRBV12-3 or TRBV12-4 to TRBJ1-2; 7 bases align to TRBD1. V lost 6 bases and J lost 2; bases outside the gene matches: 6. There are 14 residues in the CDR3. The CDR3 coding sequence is TGTGCCAGCAGACACCTGACAGGGAACTATGGCTACACCTTC. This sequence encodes CASRHLTGNYGYTF.

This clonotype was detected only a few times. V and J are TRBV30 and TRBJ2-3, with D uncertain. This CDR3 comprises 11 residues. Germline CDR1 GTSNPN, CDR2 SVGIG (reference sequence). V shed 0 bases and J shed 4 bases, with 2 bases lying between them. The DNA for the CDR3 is TGTGCCTGGAGTGTATCAGATACGCAGTATTTT. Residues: CAWSVSDTQYF. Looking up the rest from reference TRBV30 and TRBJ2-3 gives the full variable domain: SQTIHQWPATLVQPVGSPLSLECTVEGTSNPNLYWYRQAAGRGLQLLFYSVGIGQISSEVPQNLSASRPQDRQFILSSKKLLLSDSGFYLCAWSVSDTQYFGPGTRLTVL.

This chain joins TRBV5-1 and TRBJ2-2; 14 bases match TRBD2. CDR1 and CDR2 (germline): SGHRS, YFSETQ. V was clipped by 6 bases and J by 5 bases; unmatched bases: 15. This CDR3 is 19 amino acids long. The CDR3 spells CASTRGTSGGREHTGELFF. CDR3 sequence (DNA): TGCGCCAGCACTCGAGGGACTAGCGGGGGCCGGGAACATACCGGGGAGCTGTTTTTT.

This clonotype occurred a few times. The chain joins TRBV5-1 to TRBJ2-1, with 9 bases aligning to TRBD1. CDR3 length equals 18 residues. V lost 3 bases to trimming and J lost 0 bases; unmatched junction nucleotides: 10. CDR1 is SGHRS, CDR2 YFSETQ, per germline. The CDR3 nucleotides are TGCGCCAGCAGCTCGGACAGGGGAACATCAAACTCCTACAATGAGCAGTTCTTC. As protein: CASSSDRGTSNSYNEQFF. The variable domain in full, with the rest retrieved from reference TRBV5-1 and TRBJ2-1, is KAGVTQTPRYLIKTRGQQVTLSCSPISGHRSVSWYQQTPGQGLQFLFEYFSETQRNKGNFPGRFSGRQFSNSRSEMNVSTLELGDSALYLCASSSDRGTSNSYNEQFFGPGTRLTVL.

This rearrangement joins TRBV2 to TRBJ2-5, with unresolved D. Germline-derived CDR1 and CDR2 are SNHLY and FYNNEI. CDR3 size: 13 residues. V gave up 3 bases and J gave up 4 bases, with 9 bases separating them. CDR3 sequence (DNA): TGTGCCAGCAGTGAGGTCTCAGGAGAGACCCAGTACTTC. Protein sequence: CASSEVSGETQYF.

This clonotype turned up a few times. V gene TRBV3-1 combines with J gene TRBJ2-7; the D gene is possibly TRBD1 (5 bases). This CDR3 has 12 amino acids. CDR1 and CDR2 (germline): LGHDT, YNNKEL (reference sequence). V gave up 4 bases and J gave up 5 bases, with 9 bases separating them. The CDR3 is CASSRGRDEQYF. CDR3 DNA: TGTGCCAGCAGCCGGGGCAGGGACGAGCAGTACTTC.

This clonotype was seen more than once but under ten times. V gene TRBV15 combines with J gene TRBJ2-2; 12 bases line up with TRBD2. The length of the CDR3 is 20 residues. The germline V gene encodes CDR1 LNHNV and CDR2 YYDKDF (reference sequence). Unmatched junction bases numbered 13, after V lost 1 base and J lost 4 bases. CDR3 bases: TGTGCCACCAGCAGAGTTCGCCTAGCGGGAGGGGTGGCCGGCACCGGGGAGCTGTTTTTT. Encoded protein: CATSRVRLAGGVAGTGELFF.

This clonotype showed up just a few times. CDR3 in amino acids: CASSFAAGQFF. In DNA, the CDR3 is TGTGCCAGCAGCTTCGCAGCGGGGCAGTTCTTC. The chain carries TRBV5-6 and TRBJ2-1, with TRBD2 as a possible D gene (6 bases). The germline V gene has CDR1 SGHDT and CDR2 YYEEEE. The CDR3 has 11 amino acids. Trimming shortened V by 2 bases and J by 12 bases, and 9 bases separated the two germline ends.

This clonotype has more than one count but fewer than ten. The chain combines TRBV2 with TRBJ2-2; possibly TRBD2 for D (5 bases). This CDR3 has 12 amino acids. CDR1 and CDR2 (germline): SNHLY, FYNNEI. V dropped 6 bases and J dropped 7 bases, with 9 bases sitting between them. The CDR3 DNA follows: TGTGCCAGCAGAAAAGGGAGCGGGGAGCTGTTTTTT. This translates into CASRKGSGELFF.

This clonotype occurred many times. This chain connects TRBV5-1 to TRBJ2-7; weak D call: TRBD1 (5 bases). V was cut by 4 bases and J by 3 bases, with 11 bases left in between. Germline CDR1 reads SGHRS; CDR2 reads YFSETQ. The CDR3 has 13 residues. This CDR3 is CASSRFDSYEQYF. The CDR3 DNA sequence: TGCGCCAGCAGCCGATTCGACAGCTACGAGCAGTACTTC.

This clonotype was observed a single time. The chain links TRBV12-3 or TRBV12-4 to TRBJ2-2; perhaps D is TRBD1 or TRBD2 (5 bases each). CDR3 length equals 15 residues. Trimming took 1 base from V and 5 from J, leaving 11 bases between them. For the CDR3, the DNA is TGTGCCAGCAGTTTAGTTGAGGGGCGGACCGGGGAGCTGTTTTTT. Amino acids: CASSLVEGRTGELFF.

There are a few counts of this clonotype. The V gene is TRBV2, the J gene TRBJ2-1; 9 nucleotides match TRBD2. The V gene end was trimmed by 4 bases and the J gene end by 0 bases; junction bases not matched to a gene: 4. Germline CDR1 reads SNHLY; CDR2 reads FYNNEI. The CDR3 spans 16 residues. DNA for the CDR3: TGTGCCAGCAGTGTGCTAGCGGGACGCTCCTACAATGAGCAGTTCTTC. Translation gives CASSVLAGRSYNEQFF.

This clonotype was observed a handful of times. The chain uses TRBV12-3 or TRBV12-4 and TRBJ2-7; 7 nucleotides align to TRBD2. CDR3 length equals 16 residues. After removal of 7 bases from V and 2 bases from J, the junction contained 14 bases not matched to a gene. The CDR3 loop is CASKASGQNRAYEQYF. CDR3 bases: TGTGCCAGCAAAGCTAGCGGCCAAAACAGAGCCTACGAGCAGTACTTC.

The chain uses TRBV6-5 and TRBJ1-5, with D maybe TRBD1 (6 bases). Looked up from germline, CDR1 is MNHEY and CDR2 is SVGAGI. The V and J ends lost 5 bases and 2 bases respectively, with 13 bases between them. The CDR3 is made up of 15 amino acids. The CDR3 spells CASSRTGIGNQPQHF. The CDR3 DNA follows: TGTGCCAGCAGTAGAACAGGGATTGGCAATCAGCCCCAGCATTTT.

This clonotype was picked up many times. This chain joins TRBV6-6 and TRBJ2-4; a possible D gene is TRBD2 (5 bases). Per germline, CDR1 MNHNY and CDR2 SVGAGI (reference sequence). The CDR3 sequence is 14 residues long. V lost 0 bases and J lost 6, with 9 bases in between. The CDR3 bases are TGTGCCAGCAGTTACTCGAGCGAGGGAAACATTCAGTACTTC. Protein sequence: CASSYSSEGNIQYF.

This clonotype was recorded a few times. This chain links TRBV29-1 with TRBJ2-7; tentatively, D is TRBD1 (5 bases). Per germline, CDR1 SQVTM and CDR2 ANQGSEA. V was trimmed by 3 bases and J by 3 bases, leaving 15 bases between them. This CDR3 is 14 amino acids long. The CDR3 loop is CSVDRQGSRYEQYF. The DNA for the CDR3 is TGCAGCGTTGACAGGCAGGGCTCTCGCTACGAGCAGTACTTC.

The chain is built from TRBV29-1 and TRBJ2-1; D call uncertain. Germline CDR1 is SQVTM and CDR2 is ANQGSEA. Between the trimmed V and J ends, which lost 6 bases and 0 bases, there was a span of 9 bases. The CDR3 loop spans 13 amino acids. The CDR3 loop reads CSVSLSSYNEQFF. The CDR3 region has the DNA TGCAGCGTCAGTTTGAGCTCCTACAATGAGCAGTTCTTC.

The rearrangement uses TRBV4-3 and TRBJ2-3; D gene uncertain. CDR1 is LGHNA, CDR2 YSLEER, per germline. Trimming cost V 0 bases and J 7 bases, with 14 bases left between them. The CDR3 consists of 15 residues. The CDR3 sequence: CASSQEGFSAYTQYF. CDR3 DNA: TGCGCCAGCAGCCAAGAAGGGTTTTCCGCATATACGCAGTATTTT.

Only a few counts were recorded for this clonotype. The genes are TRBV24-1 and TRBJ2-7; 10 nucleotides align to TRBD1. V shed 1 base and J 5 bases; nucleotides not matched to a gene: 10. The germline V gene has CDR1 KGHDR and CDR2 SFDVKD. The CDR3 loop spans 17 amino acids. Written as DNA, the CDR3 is TGTGCCACCAGTGATTTCCGCTCGGGACAGGGGCGCCACGAGCAGTACTTC. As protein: CATSDFRSGQGRHEQYF.

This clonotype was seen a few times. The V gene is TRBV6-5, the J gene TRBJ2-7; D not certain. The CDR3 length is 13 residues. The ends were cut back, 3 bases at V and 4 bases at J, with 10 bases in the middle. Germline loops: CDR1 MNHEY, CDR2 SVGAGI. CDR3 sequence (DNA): TGTGCCAGCAGTTATCGGTCCTTATACGAGCAGTACTTC. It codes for CASSYRSLYEQYF.

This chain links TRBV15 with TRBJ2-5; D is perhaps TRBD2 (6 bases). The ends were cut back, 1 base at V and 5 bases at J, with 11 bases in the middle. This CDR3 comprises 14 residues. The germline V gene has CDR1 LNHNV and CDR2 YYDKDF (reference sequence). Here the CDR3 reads CATSRGGGVETQYF. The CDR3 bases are TGTGCCACCAGCAGAGGTGGAGGGGTGGAGACCCAGTACTTC.

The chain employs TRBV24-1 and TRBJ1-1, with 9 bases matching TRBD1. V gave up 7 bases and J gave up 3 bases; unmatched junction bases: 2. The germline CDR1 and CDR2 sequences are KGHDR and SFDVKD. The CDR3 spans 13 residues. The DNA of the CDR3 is TGTGCCACCAGACAGGGGGCATACACTGAAGCTTTCTTT. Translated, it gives CATRQGAYTEAFF.

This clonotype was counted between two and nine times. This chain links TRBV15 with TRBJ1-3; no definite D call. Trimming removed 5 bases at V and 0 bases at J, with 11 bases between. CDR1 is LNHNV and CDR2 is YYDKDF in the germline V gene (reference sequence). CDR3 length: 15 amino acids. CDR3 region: CATSSRTYSGNTIYF. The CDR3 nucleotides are TGTGCCACCAGCTCGAGAACTTACTCTGGAAACACCATATATTTT.

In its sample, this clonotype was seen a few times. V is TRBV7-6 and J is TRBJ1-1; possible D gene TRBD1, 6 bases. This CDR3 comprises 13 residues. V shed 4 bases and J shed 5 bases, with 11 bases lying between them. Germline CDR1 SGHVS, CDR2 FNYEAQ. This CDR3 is CASSSQGGTEAFF. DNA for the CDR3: TGTGCCAGCAGCTCACAGGGAGGGACTGAAGCTTTCTTT.

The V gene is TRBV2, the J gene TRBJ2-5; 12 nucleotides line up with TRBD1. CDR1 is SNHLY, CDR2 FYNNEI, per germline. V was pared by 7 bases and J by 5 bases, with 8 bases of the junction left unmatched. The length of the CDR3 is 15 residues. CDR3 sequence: CASIFRDRGLETQYF. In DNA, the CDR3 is TGTGCCAGCATCTTCCGGGACAGGGGGCTTGAGACCCAGTACTTC.

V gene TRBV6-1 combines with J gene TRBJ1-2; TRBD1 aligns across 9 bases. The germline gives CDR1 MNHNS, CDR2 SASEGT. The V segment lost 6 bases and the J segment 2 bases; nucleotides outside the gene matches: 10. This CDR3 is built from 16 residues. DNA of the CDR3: TGTGCCAGCAGGCCCCCAACCGGGACAGGGAACTATGGCTACACCTTC. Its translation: CASRPPTGTGNYGYTF.